These 7 T cell receptor beta chains originate from one sample sequenced in a study of CD8+CD57+ T cells in acquired aplastic anemia. All sequencing subjects had displayed CD8+CD57+ cell expansion on flow cytometry. The study profiled TCR beta VDJ and CDR3 using genomic DNA as template. TCRdb fed the reads into MiXCR, producing one record per CDR3 protein. Of 130,000 or so distinct CDR3 sequences listed, 50% to 70% are singletons. The sample taken for sequencing was sorted CD4+, CD8+, or CD8+CD57+ T cells (not recorded which) from PBMCs. These receptors were obtained from a human donor with aplastic anemia.

A remark on this clonotype: The junction does not match germline at one end; this may be a read error. The chain joins TRBV19 to TRBJ2-1; 7 bases are a match to TRBD2. CDR1 LNHDA and CDR2 SQIVND come from the germline V gene (reference sequence). This CDR3 is built from 15 residues. The DNA for the CDR3 is TGTGCCTGGAGCTCACTAGCGCCGACCTACAATGAGCAGTCCTTC. It specifies CAWSSLAPTYNEQSF.

This clonotype is judged medium-sized. The gene calls are TRBV7-9 and TRBJ2-7; weak D call: TRBD1 (6 bases). CDR3 length: 14 amino acids. Germline V gene lookup returns CDR1 SEHNR and CDR2 FQNEAQ (reference sequence). Trimming removed 5 bases from V and 3 bases from J, with 14 bases in between. The CDR3 loop is CASSGPGVGYEQYF. The CDR3 DNA sequence: TGTGCCAGCAGCGGACCAGGGGTAGGCTACGAGCAGTACTTC.

This chain uses TRBV29-1 with TRBJ1-2, with D possibly matching TRBD1 (6 bases). Germline V gene sequence: CDR1 SQVTM, CDR2 ANQGSEA. The CDR3 runs to 14 residues. Trimming took off 6 bases at V and 4 bases at J, with 18 bases between the two ends. CDR3 bases: TGCAGCGTCGTGGAAACAGGGATGAGCTATGGCTACACCTTC. Its protein product is CSVVETGMSYGYTF. The whole variable domain, filled in from reference TRBV29-1 and TRBJ1-2, reads SAVISQKPSRDICQRGTSLTIQCQVDSQVTMMFWYRQQPGQSLTLIATANQGSEATYESGFVIDKFPISRPNLTFSTLTVSNMSPEDSSIYLCSVVETGMSYGYTFGSGTRLTVV.

In regard to this clonotype: Being one base from a much bigger clone, this may be a read error. The chain employs TRBV5-4 and TRBJ1-2, with 7 bases identical to TRBD1. CDR1 SGHNT and CDR2 YYREEE come from the germline V gene (reference sequence). With V trimmed by 0 bases and J by 4 bases, 12 bases remained unmatched. The CDR3 has 17 amino acids. CDR3 sequence reads: CASSLATGTEGPYGYTF. The CDR3, as DNA: TGTGCCAGCAGCTTGGCCACCGGGACAGAGGGTCCCTATGGCTACACCTTC. Full variable domain (missing parts from reference TRBV5-4 and TRBJ1-2): ETGVTQSPTHLIKTRGQQVTLRCSSQSGHNTVSWYQQALGQGPQFIFQYYREEENGRGNFPPRFSGLQFPNYSSELNVNALELDDSALYLCASSLATGTEGPYGYTFGSGTRLTVV.

This clonotype showed up just a few times. The CDR3 DNA reads as TGTGCCAGCAGCTTAGGACCTCAGGGTCCCGAGACCCAGTACTTC. This codes for CASSLGPQGPETQYF. The gene calls are TRBV7-8 and TRBJ2-5; a weak D match, TRBD1 (5 bases). CDR1 SGHVS and CDR2 FQNEAQ come from the germline V gene. Trimming shortened V by 1 base and J by 5 bases, and 14 bases separated the two germline ends. The CDR3 length is 15 residues.

The chain has TRBV24-1 and TRBJ2-7; TRBD1 agrees at 9 bases. The CDR3 is 14 residues long. Losses at the gene ends were 9 bases for V and 1 base for J; bases not matched to a gene: 6. The germline V gene has CDR1 KGHDR and CDR2 SFDVKD. CDR3 amino acids: CATGAGTGSYEQYF. The CDR3 DNA follows: TGTGCCACCGGCGCCGGGACAGGGTCCTACGAGCAGTACTTC.

The genes are TRBV20-1 and TRBJ1-6, with a tentative D call TRBD1 (6 bases). V was shortened by 3 bases and J by 9 bases, with 15 bases between the two germline ends. The CDR3 runs 14 residues. Germline CDR1 and CDR2: DFQATT and SNEGSKA (reference sequence). The CDR3 region has the DNA TGCAGTGCTAGGGGGGCAGGGGAGATTTCACCCCTCCACTTT. Translating it yields CSARGAGEISPLHF.